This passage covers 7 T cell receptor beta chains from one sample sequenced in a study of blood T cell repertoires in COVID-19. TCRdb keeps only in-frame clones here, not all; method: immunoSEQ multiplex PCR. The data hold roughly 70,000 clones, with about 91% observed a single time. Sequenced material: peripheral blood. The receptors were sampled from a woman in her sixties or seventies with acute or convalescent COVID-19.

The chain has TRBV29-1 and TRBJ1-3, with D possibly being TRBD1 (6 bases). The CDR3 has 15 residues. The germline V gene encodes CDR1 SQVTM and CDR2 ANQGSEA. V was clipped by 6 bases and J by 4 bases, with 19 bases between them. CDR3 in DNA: TGCAGCGTGGCACCTGTACAGGGATCCGGAAACACCATATATTTT. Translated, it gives CSVAPVQGSGNTIYF.

CDR3 amino acids: CASAPRASGNTIYF. Written as DNA, the CDR3 is TGTGCCAGTGCGCCGCGGGCCTCTGGAAACACCATATATTTT. The chain carries TRBV19 and TRBJ1-3; D remains ambiguous. With 8 bases removed from V and 0 bases from J, the gap between germline ends came to 11 bases. Germline assignment: CDR1 LNHDA and CDR2 SQIVND (reference sequence). This CDR3 is 14 amino acids long.

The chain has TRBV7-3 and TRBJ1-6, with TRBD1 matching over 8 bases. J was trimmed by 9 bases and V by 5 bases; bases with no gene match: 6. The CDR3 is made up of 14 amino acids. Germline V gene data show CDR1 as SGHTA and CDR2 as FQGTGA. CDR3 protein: CASSLDRGFSPLHF. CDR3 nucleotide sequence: TGTGCCAGCAGCCTAGACAGGGGTTTTTCACCCCTCCACTTT.

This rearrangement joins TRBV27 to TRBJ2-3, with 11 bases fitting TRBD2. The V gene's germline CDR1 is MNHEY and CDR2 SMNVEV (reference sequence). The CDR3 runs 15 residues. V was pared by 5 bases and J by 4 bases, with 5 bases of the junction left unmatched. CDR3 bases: TGTGCCAGCAGTGTAGCGGGAGGGAATGCAGATACGCAGTATTTT. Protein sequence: CASSVAGGNADTQYF.

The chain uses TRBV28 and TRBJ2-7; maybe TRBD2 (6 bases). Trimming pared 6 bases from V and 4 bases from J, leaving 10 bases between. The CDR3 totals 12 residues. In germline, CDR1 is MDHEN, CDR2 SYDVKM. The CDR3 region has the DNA TGTGCCAGCAGCGAGGGACTTTACGAGCAGTACTTC. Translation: CASSEGLYEQYF.

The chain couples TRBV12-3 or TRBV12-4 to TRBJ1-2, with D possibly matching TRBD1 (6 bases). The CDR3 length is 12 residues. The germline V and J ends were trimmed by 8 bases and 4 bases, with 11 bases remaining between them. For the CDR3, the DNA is TGTGCCAGCCGCAGGGGCGCCTATGGCTACACCTTC. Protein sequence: CASRRGAYGYTF.

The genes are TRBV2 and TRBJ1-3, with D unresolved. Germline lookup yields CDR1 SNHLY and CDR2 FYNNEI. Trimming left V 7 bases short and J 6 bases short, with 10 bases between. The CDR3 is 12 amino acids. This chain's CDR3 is CASNREPNTIYF. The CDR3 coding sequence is TGTGCCAGCAATAGGGAGCCAAACACCATATATTTT. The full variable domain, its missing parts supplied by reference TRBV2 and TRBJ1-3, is EPEVTQTPSHQVTQMGQEVILRCVPISNHLYFYWYRQILGQKVEFLVSFYNNEISEKSEIFDDQFSVERPDGSNFTLKIRSTKLEDSAMYFCASNREPNTIYFGEGSWLTVV.